The 3 T cell receptor beta chains in this list originate from one sample, sequenced in a study of blood T cell repertoires in COVID-19. Profiling relied on immunoSEQ multiplex PCR, and the TCRdb table lists in-frame clones only, not all of them. Here the sample spans under 250,000 clones, approximately 91% being singletons. Sequencing was carried out using peripheral blood. Source of these receptors: a man aged 55 to 70 who had recovered from COVID-19.

The CDR3 reads CASSLDRVAYDEQFF. In DNA, the CDR3 is TGTGCCAGCAGCTTAGACAGGGTTGCGTATGATGAGCAGTTCTTC. The chain employs TRBV5-5 and TRBJ2-1, with 7 bases matching TRBD1. The V gene's germline CDR1 is SGHKS and CDR2 YYEKEE (reference sequence). V lost 2 bases, J lost 8 bases, and 10 bases stayed unmatched. The CDR3 extends over 15 amino acids.

The chain employs TRBV2 and TRBJ1-4; D not resolved. The germline V gene encodes CDR1 SNHLY and CDR2 FYNNEI. V was trimmed by 7 bases and J by 8 bases, leaving 20 bases between them. The CDR3 covers 15 residues. In DNA form, the CDR3 reads TGTGCCAGCACCGGACTTCGGGGTGCGGCGGAAAAACTGTTTTTT. It translates to CASTGLRGAAEKLFF.

The J gene is TRBJ1-6, the V gene TRBV3-1 (or the pseudogene TRBV3-2); D uncertain. CDR1 and CDR2 (germline): LGHDT, YNNKEL (reference sequence). The CDR3 runs 13 residues. Trimming pared 0 bases from V and 7 bases from J, leaving 4 bases between. CDR3 protein: CASSQDINSPLHF. DNA of the CDR3: TGTGCCAGCAGCCAAGATATCAATTCACCCCTCCACTTT.